The 14 T cell receptor beta chains in this list originate from one sample, sequenced in a study of response to subunit inactivated influenza vaccine. Via MiXCR, TCRdb re-called the RT-PCR reads, giving one row per CDR3 protein. The sample includes about 830,000 distinct CDR3 sequences, approximately 18% seen only once; the top ten take about 11%. The material was PBMCs from blood, obtained 4 to 6 days after vaccination. The receptors shown here come from a man over 45 who received an inactivated influenza vaccine.

In this sample, this clonotype turned up many times. The chain employs TRBV20-1 and TRBJ2-1; 9 positions agree with TRBD1. There are 15 residues in the CDR3. V shed 2 bases and J 4 bases; nucleotides not matched to a gene: 6. Germline V gene sequence: CDR1 DFQATT, CDR2 SNEGSKA (reference sequence). The CDR3 reads CSARPGQGYYNEQFF. In DNA form, the CDR3 reads TGCAGTGCTAGACCGGGACAGGGTTATTACAATGAGCAGTTCTTC.

The CDR3 region has the DNA TGTGCCAGCAGCCGGGACAGCCAGAACACTGAAGCTTTCTTT. Encoded protein: CASSRDSQNTEAFF. The chain uses TRBV5-6 and TRBJ1-1; 7 bases fit TRBD1. Germline V lookup: CDR1 SGHDT, CDR2 YYEEEE. CDR3 size: 14 residues. J lost 1 base, V lost 4 bases, and 4 bases had no gene match.

The CDR3 sequence is CASRKTGGKTQYF. Here the CDR3 DNA reads TGTGCCAGCAGGAAGACAGGGGGAAAGACCCAGTACTTC. The chain employs TRBV6-1 and TRBJ2-5, with 9 bases fitting TRBD1. Germline V gene sequence: CDR1 MNHNS, CDR2 SASEGT. CDR3 length equals 13 residues. The ends lost 6 bases at V and 6 bases at J; junction bases unmatched: 5.

This sequence joins TRBV7-2 and TRBJ2-2; D is unresolved. This CDR3 contains 12 residues. The germline V gene has CDR1 SGHTA and CDR2 FQGNSA. DNA of the CDR3: TGTTCGAGTGGAGAGAACACCGGGGAGCTGTTTTTT. Translating gives CSSGENTGELFF.

V usage is TRBV20-1 and J usage is TRBJ2-7, with D possibly being TRBD2 (5 bases). The germline V and J ends were trimmed by 5 bases and 2 bases, with 19 bases remaining between them. This CDR3 has 15 amino acids. CDR1 and CDR2 (germline): DFQATT, SNEGSKA (reference sequence). In DNA, the CDR3 is TGCAGTGCTCGAAAGCCCGGACTGGGCGCCTACGAGCAGTACTTC. Protein product: CSARKPGLGAYEQYF.

This clonotype occurred a few times. CDR3 residues: CSARTSVSTDTQYF. In DNA form, the CDR3 reads TGCAGCGCCAGGACTAGCGTTAGCACAGATACGCAGTATTTT. The V gene is TRBV29-1, the J gene TRBJ2-3; 9 bases match TRBD2. Trimming took 7 bases from V and 0 from J; bases not matched to a gene: 5. From germline, CDR1 is SQVTM and CDR2 ANQGSEA. The CDR3 runs to 14 residues.

The sample holds a few counts of this clonotype. This chain links TRBV6-5 with TRBJ2-1; 8 nucleotides match TRBD1. Germline V gene lookup returns CDR1 MNHEY and CDR2 SVGAGI. CDR3 length: 15 amino acids. J lost 7 bases, V lost 6 bases, and 11 bases had no gene match. CDR3 sequence reads: CASSLDRGIGNEQFF. Here the CDR3 DNA reads TGTGCCAGCAGCTTAGACAGGGGTATTGGGAATGAGCAGTTCTTC.

This clonotype was found a few times. The chain uses TRBV12-3 or TRBV12-4 and TRBJ2-1; tentative D call: TRBD1 (6 bases). This CDR3 has 16 amino acids. Trimming cost V 0 bases and J 4 bases, with 13 bases left between them. CDR3 in amino acids: CASSLALPGHYNEQFF. The CDR3, as DNA: TGTGCCAGCAGTTTAGCACTCCCGGGACATTACAATGAGCAGTTCTTC.

This clonotype was counted a few times. This chain joins TRBV19 and TRBJ2-7; 9 nucleotides agree with TRBD1. V was clipped by 5 bases and J by 4 bases; unmatched bases: 6. CDR1 LNHDA and CDR2 SQIVND come from the germline V gene (reference sequence). This CDR3 has 14 residues. As DNA, the CDR3 is TGTGCCAGTAGTCAAGGGACAGGGCGGTACGAGCAGTACTTC. Protein: CASSQGTGRYEQYF.

This clonotype was detected a few times. The chain employs TRBV20-1 and TRBJ2-1; the match to TRBD2 covers 8 bases. The trim removed 6 bases at V and 9 bases at J, leaving 10 bases unmatched. CDR3 length: 13 residues. Germline CDR1 and CDR2: DFQATT and SNEGSKA (reference sequence). CDR3 DNA sequence: TGCAGTGCCCGGGTGGCGGGAGGCCCTGAGCAGTTCTTC. Translated: CSARVAGGPEQFF.

This clonotype was seen a few times. This sequence joins TRBV3-1 and TRBJ2-7; 12 nucleotides align to TRBD2. The junction had 7 bases not matched to a gene; V was cut back by 0 bases and J by 7 bases. From germline, CDR1 is LGHDT and CDR2 YNNKEL (reference sequence). The CDR3 covers 16 residues. CDR3 sequence: CASSQDRLAGGQEQYF. The CDR3, as DNA: TGTGCCAGCAGCCAAGATCGGCTAGCGGGAGGGCAAGAGCAGTACTTC.

This clonotype was counted a few times. The CDR3 sequence is CASSGGLSSNQPQHF. CDR3 nucleotide sequence: TGTGCCAGCAGCGGAGGACTGTCTAGCAATCAGCCCCAGCATTTT. V usage is TRBV7-9 and J usage is TRBJ1-5; D ambiguous. This CDR3 is built from 15 residues. Trimming left V 5 bases short and J 0 bases short, with 11 bases between. Germline V gives CDR1 SEHNR, CDR2 FQNEAQ (reference sequence).

In its sample, this clonotype was seen a few times. This chain joins TRBV12-3 or TRBV12-4 and TRBJ2-5; D unclear. Deletions cut 2 bases from V and 5 bases from J, with 15 bases between. This CDR3 has 15 amino acids. The DNA for the CDR3 is TGTGCCAGCAGTTTACGCTTAGGTGGGGTGGAGACCCAGTACTTC. Translation: CASSLRLGGVETQYF.

This clonotype was seen at least ten times. The chain carries TRBV5-1 and TRBJ1-1, with D hard to call. The CDR3 contains 13 residues. Per the germline V gene, CDR1 is SGHRS and CDR2 is YFSETQ. Trimming pared 4 bases from V and 4 bases from J, leaving 11 bases between. The CDR3 spells CASSLGLTTEAFF. The CDR3 coding sequence is TGCGCCAGCAGCCTCGGATTGACCACTGAAGCTTTCTTT.